The 29 T cell receptor beta chains listed next were all sequenced from one sample in a study of T cell repertoires in cytomegalovirus infection. No cognate antigen is known for these TCRs. TCRdb reanalysed the reads using MiXCR and keeps one entry per CDR3 protein. The profile shows about 24,000 distinct CDR3 sequences, under 25% of them singletons. The starting material was CD8+ T cells from cultured PBMCs, obtained from culture after CMV antigen stimulation. The receptors stem from a human donor in good health (CMV status not recorded). Some clones in this sample may be carry-over from other donors' samples.

V usage is TRBV6-1 and J usage is TRBJ2-7; the match to TRBD1 covers 7 bases. J gave up 2 bases and V 3 bases, and 4 bases lay outside the gene matches. CDR3 length: 14 residues. CDR1 MNHNS and CDR2 SASEGT come from the germline V gene. In DNA form, the CDR3 reads TGTGCCAGCAGTGATTGGGACAGTACCTACGAGCAGTACTTC. Translating gives CASSDWDSTYEQYF.

CDR3 region: CARQVNQPQHF. DNA of the CDR3: TGTGCCAGACAGGTCAATCAGCCCCAGCATTTT. The gene calls are TRBV19 and TRBJ1-5, with a possible D match to TRBD1 (5 bases). The V end was cut by 9 bases, the J end by 3 bases, with 6 bases between. Germline V gene lookup returns CDR1 LNHDA and CDR2 SQIVND (reference sequence). The CDR3 has 11 amino acids.

The table lists this clonotype with many counts. The chain has TRBV7-2 and TRBJ1-5; 9 bases agree with TRBD1. Germline CDR1 reads SGHTA; CDR2 reads FQGNSA. CDR3 length equals 15 residues. V shed 1 base, J shed 7 bases, and the junction held 5 bases outside the gene matches. CDR3 nucleotides: TGTGCCAGCAGCTTAGACAGGGGGCAGGGACAGCCCCAGCATTTT. It specifies CASSLDRGQGQPQHF.

This chain joins TRBV28 and TRBJ1-2; 7 positions match TRBD1. Germline V gene lookup returns CDR1 MDHEN and CDR2 SYDVKM. V lost 6 bases and J lost 7; bases outside the gene matches: 11. This CDR3 is 14 amino acids long. The CDR3 protein is CASRQGQTRGGYTF. For the CDR3, the DNA is TGTGCCAGCAGACAGGGACAGACCCGTGGTGGCTACACCTTC.

This clonotype has only a few counts. This chain links TRBV28 with TRBJ2-7; 10 bases align to TRBD1. The ends lost 8 bases at V and 0 bases at J; junction bases unmatched: 4. The CDR3 spans 14 residues. Germline assignment: CDR1 MDHEN and CDR2 SYDVKM. CDR3 loop: CASRWTGGSYEQYF. Here the CDR3 DNA reads TGTGCCAGCCGCTGGACAGGGGGCTCCTACGAGCAGTACTTC.

Ten or more counts support this clonotype. The chain links TRBV6-2 or TRBV6-3 to TRBJ2-6; no clear D gene. V lost 8 bases to trimming and J lost 4 bases, with 12 bases between them. CDR1 MNHEY and CDR2 SVGEGT come from the germline V gene. There are 14 residues in the CDR3. This CDR3 reads CASSTFPGANVLTF. CDR3 bases: TGTGCCAGCTCGACGTTCCCCGGGGCCAACGTCCTGACTTTC.

This clonotype showed up just a few times. V and J are TRBV24-1 and TRBJ2-2; D unresolved. Germline V CDR1 and CDR2: KGHDR, SFDVKD. The CDR3 totals 11 residues. V was shortened by 9 bases and J by 6 bases, with 7 bases between the two germline ends. CDR3 amino acids: CATGAAGELFF. Written as DNA, the CDR3 is TGTGCCACCGGTGCGGCCGGGGAGCTGTTTTTT.

This chain uses TRBV20-1 with TRBJ2-1; maybe TRBD2 (5 bases). Germline-derived CDR1 and CDR2 are DFQATT and SNEGSKA (reference sequence). Trimming left V 0 bases short and J 2 bases short, with 14 bases between. The CDR3 totals 16 residues. CDR3 nucleotide sequence: TGCAGTGCTAGAGATACACCCCCGAGGGCCTACAATGAGCAGTTCTTC. It translates to CSARDTPPRAYNEQFF.

The genes are TRBV20-1 and TRBJ1-5; a possible D gene is TRBD1 (5 bases). In germline, CDR1 is DFQATT, CDR2 SNEGSKA (reference sequence). The CDR3 extends over 15 amino acids. V dropped 3 bases and J dropped 5 bases, with 17 bases sitting between them. In DNA form, the CDR3 reads TGCAGTGCTAGCCCCTGGGGCAGAAGAGATCAGCCCCAGCATTTT. Protein: CSASPWGRRDQPQHF.

This clonotype was observed many times. V gene TRBV11-2 combines with J gene TRBJ1-6, with 7 bases fitting TRBD1. V was clipped by 1 base and J by 6 bases; unmatched bases: 6. The CDR3 is 16 residues long. Germline loops: CDR1 SGHAT, CDR2 FQNNGV. CDR3: CASSLGPGDSNSPLHF. CDR3 bases: TGTGCCAGCAGCTTAGGCCCAGGGGACAGTAATTCACCCCTCCACTTT.

This chain joins TRBV7-6 and TRBJ2-7; possible D gene TRBD1, 5 bases. Deletions cut 1 base from V and 3 bases from J, with 10 bases between. Germline V CDR1 and CDR2: SGHVS, FNYEAQ. CDR3 length: 14 residues. This CDR3 reads CASSLVAGNYEQYF. The CDR3 DNA sequence: TGTGCCAGCAGCTTAGTAGCAGGGAACTACGAGCAGTACTTC.

At least ten counts were recorded for this clonotype. The chain joins TRBV7-8 to TRBJ2-7, with D possibly being TRBD2 (5 bases). Germline assignment: CDR1 SGHVS and CDR2 FQNEAQ. CDR3 size: 16 residues. V lost 6 bases to trimming and J lost 2 bases, with 20 bases between them. Here the CDR3 reads CASRGTSARGTYEQYF. The CDR3 DNA follows: TGTGCCAGCAGAGGTACCTCGGCTAGAGGGACCTACGAGCAGTACTTC.

This clonotype was seen only a few times. The rearrangement links TRBV6-1 to TRBJ2-2; 8 nucleotides align to TRBD2. The CDR3 is 16 residues long. Per the germline V gene, CDR1 is MNHNS and CDR2 is SASEGT. The junction had 16 bases not matched to a gene; V was cut back by 9 bases and J by 7 bases. The CDR3 sequence is CARRRTGGTWIGELFF. The DNA of the CDR3 is TGTGCCAGACGAAGAACGGGGGGGACTTGGATCGGGGAGCTGTTTTTT.

This clonotype has a handful of counts. The chain combines TRBV28 with TRBJ1-2, with D possibly matching TRBD1 (5 bases). The germline V gene has CDR1 MDHEN and CDR2 SYDVKM. V was shortened by 5 bases and J by 2 bases, with 18 bases between the two germline ends. The CDR3 runs 16 residues. The CDR3 bases are TGTGCCAGCAGTCCAACCTCGCAGGGTTCAAACTATGGCTACACCTTC. Its protein is CASSPTSQGSNYGYTF.

There are a few counts of this clonotype. The chain employs TRBV5-4 and TRBJ2-1; a weak D match, TRBD1 (6 bases). The CDR3 length is 14 residues. V dropped 3 bases and J dropped 9 bases, with 16 bases sitting between them. Germline V CDR1 and CDR2: SGHNT, YYREEE (reference sequence). The CDR3 DNA reads TGTGCCAGCAGCTCCACAGGGTTCGGCGGTGAGCAGTTCTTC. It encodes CASSSTGFGGEQFF.

This clonotype was detected ten times or more. The V and J genes are TRBV6-1 and TRBJ1-5; D unresolved. The CDR3 has 15 amino acids. Germline loops: CDR1 MNHNS, CDR2 SASEGT. Trimming took 4 bases from V and 4 from J, leaving 14 bases between them. As DNA, the CDR3 is TGTGCCAGCAGTGGGTCACACCTACTGAATCAGCCCCAGCATTTT. Its protein is CASSGSHLLNQPQHF.

This clonotype was seen ten or more times. The chain uses TRBV12-3 or TRBV12-4 and TRBJ2-7, with D perhaps TRBD1 (5 bases). Deletions cut 6 bases from V and 9 bases from J, with 15 bases between. The length of the CDR3 is 12 residues. CDR3 nucleotide sequence: TGTGCCAGCAGCAAACAGGTCGGTCCGCAGTACTTC. This translates into CASSKQVGPQYF.

This clonotype occurred a few times. V usage is TRBV6-5 and J usage is TRBJ1-6; possible D gene TRBD1, 5 bases. CDR1 is MNHEY, CDR2 SVGAGI, per germline. The CDR3 totals 15 residues. V was clipped by 0 bases and J by 9 bases, with 12 bases between them. CDR3 loop: CASSYSMGDASPLHF. The DNA for the CDR3 is TGTGCCAGCAGTTACTCCATGGGGGACGCTTCACCCCTCCACTTT.

The rearrangement links TRBV11-2 to TRBJ2-7, with TRBD1 matching over 8 bases. J gave up 3 bases and V 2 bases, and 6 bases lay outside the gene matches. Germline assignment: CDR1 SGHAT and CDR2 FQNNGV. CDR3 length: 15 residues. This chain's CDR3 is CASSLKQGAGYEQYF. For the CDR3, the DNA is TGTGCCAGCAGCTTAAAGCAGGGGGCGGGCTACGAGCAGTACTTC.

Ten or more counts support this clonotype. The chain employs TRBV29-1 and TRBJ1-3, with 7 bases aligning to TRBD1. CDR1 and CDR2 from the germline V gene are SQVTM and ANQGSEA. Trimming at V came to 7 bases and at J to 0 bases, leaving 0 bases not matched to a gene. The length of the CDR3 is 12 residues. The CDR3 DNA is TGCAGCGACAGGGGCTCTGGAAACACCATATATTTT. This translates into CSDRGSGNTIYF.

This clonotype was detected only a few times. The rearrangement uses TRBV5-6 and TRBJ2-3; D ambiguous. Germline V gives CDR1 SGHDT, CDR2 YYEEEE. V dropped 3 bases and J dropped 4 bases, with 12 bases sitting between them. CDR3 length equals 14 residues. This CDR3 is CASSYTKRPDTQYF. The CDR3, as DNA: TGTGCCAGCAGCTACACTAAGAGACCAGATACGCAGTATTTT.

J is TRBJ2-3 and V is TRBV11-2; TRBD2 is a possible D gene (6 bases). This CDR3 contains 14 residues. Trimming stripped 2 bases from V and 6 bases from J, with 12 bases between. The germline V gene encodes CDR1 SGHAT and CDR2 FQNNGV. The CDR3 coding sequence is TGTGCCAGCAGCTTAAGTACGGGGGATGATACGCAGTATTTT. Translation: CASSLSTGDDTQYF.

This clonotype was found many times. The chain has TRBV9 and TRBJ2-7, with 9 bases fitting TRBD1. The J segment lost 3 bases and the V segment lost 3 bases, leaving 4 bases of the junction unmatched. From germline, CDR1 is SGDLS and CDR2 YYNGEE. The CDR3 totals 14 residues. The DNA of the CDR3 is TGTGCCAGCAGCGAGGGACAGGGCCTCTACGAGCAGTACTTC. It translates to CASSEGQGLYEQYF.

This clonotype was recorded at least ten times. This chain connects TRBV7-9 to TRBJ2-5; 9 positions agree with TRBD2. V gave up 5 bases and J gave up 3 bases; unmatched junction bases: 13. Germline CDR1 is SEHNR and CDR2 is FQNEAQ (reference sequence). CDR3 size: 17 residues. The CDR3 loop reads CASSLRVASGTEETQYF. The CDR3 coding sequence is TGTGCCAGCAGCCTCCGCGTCGCTAGCGGGACTGAAGAGACCCAGTACTTC.

The chain combines TRBV19 with TRBJ2-2; tentative D call: TRBD1 (7 bases). With 3 bases removed from V and 7 bases from J, the gap between germline ends came to 12 bases. Germline V gives CDR1 LNHDA, CDR2 SQIVND (reference sequence). This CDR3 has 14 amino acids. For the CDR3, the DNA is TGTGCCAGTAGTATTCCGGGGGACAGCGGGGAGCTGTTTTTT. Translation: CASSIPGDSGELFF. The complete variable domain, with remaining parts taken from reference TRBV19 and TRBJ2-2, reads DGGITQSPKYLFRKEGQNVTLSCEQNLNHDAMYWYRQDPGQGLRLIYYSQIVNDFQKGDIAEGYSVSREKKESFPLTVTSAQKNPTAFYLCASSIPGDSGELFFGEGSRLTVL.

This clonotype has a count of ten or more. This chain links TRBV4-1 with TRBJ2-5; D is unclear. The V gene's germline CDR1 is MGHRA and CDR2 YSYEKL. The CDR3 length is 15 residues. Trimming took 2 bases from V and 1 from J, leaving 11 bases between them. CDR3 in DNA: TGCGCCAGCAGCCAACCACGCGTAGCCCAAGAGACCCAGTACTTC. Protein sequence: CASSQPRVAQETQYF.

The chain recombines TRBV4-1 with TRBJ2-7, with TRBD1 identical over 9 bases. Losses at the gene ends were 3 bases for V and 4 bases for J; bases not matched to a gene: 7. Germline V gene sequence: CDR1 MGHRA, CDR2 YSYEKL. The CDR3 totals 15 residues. The CDR3 DNA follows: TGCGCCAGCAGCCACTCGGGACAGGGCTCGTACGAGCAGTACTTC. This gives the protein CASSHSGQGSYEQYF.

This clonotype was detected many times. The CDR3 nucleotides are TGCGCCAGCAGCAAATCCGACACAAACTACGAGCAGTACTTC. Translated, it gives CASSKSDTNYEQYF. The genes are TRBV4-1 and TRBJ2-7, with D hard to call. Trimming removed 5 bases at V and 3 bases at J, with 14 bases between. The CDR3 covers 14 residues. Per germline, CDR1 MGHRA and CDR2 YSYEKL.

This chain joins TRBV7-6 and TRBJ2-5; D is undetermined. Trimming left V 4 bases short and J 5 bases short, with 17 bases between. CDR1 SGHVS and CDR2 FNYEAQ come from the germline V gene. The CDR3 totals 15 residues. The CDR3 DNA reads as TGTGCCAGCAGCTCGTCGGAAAGGGAAGGGGAGACCCAGTACTTC. Encoded protein: CASSSSEREGETQYF.